Sequencing of this T cell receptor (beta chain) was carried out in a study of cytomegalovirus exposure and HLA in healthy donors. The study ran its PCR with 60 Vbeta and 13 Jbeta primers. The data were produced by immunoSEQ multiplex PCR, yet TCRdb's version contains in-frame clones alone and is incomplete. The repertoire holds approximately 150,000 clones, 80% to 90% seen once, with under 5% in the top ten. The V segment lost 3 bases and the J segment 2 bases; nucleotides outside the gene matches: 7. CDR3 length equals 16 residues. Germline values: CDR1 MNHEY, CDR2 SMNVEV (reference sequence). The chain couples TRBV27 to TRBJ2-1; 7 bases agree with TRBD1. The TCR was taken from a girl aged 10-17 years in good health and CMV-seropositive. The sequenced material came from PBMCs. The CDR3 loop is CASSLGPGTAYNEQFF. CDR3 in DNA: TGTGCCAGCAGTTTGGGACCCGGGACAGCCTACAATGAGCAGTTCTTC.